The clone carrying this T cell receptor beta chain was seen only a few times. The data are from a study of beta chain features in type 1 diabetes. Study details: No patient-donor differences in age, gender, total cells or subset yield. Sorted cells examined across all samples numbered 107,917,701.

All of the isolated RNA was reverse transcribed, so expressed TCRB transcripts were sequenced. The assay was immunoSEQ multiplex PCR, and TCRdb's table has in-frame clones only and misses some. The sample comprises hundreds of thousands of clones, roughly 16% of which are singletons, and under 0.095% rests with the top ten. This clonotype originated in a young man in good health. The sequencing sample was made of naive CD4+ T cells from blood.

The CDR3 sequence: CASSSNTRGTGELFF. In DNA, the CDR3 is TGTGCCAGCAGTTCGAACACCCGGGGGACCGGGGAGCTGTTTTTT. This chain connects TRBV7-3 to TRBJ2-2, with a tentative D call TRBD2 (6 bases). Germline CDR1 SGHTA, CDR2 FQGTGA. V was cut by 6 bases and J by 5 bases, with 16 bases left in between. This CDR3 comprises 15 residues. The whole variable domain, filled in from reference TRBV7-3 and TRBJ2-2, reads GAGVSQTPSNKVTEKGKYVELRCDPISGHTALYWYRQSLGQGPEFLIYFQGTGAADDSGLPNDRFFAVRPEGSVSTLKIQRTERGDSAVYLCASSSNTRGTGELFFGEGSRLTVL.